The clone carrying this T cell receptor beta chain was observed at least ten times. Its specificity is unknown. TCRdb re-analysed the reads in MiXCR, keeping a single row per CDR3 protein. In the table there are almost 500,000 distinct CDR3 sequences, 11% of which are singletons. Germline CDR1 is SGHTA and CDR2 is FQGNSA. The CDR3 runs 14 residues. Trimming stripped 3 bases from V and 1 base from J, with 6 bases between. This entry comes from a study of T cell repertoires in cytomegalovirus infection. Study in general: Signatures in public TCR beta sequences pointed to both CMV infection and matching HLA type.

Whole-study findings and limits: There were HLA-C-restricted CMV-specific TCR beta clonotypes dominating the ex vivo response.

Sequencing was performed on PBMCs. This clonotype originated in a human donor in good health (CMV status not recorded). Some clones in this sample may be carry-over from other donors' samples. The genes are TRBV7-2 and TRBJ2-2; D remains ambiguous. The CDR3 region is CASSFLQNTGELFF. The CDR3 bases are TGTGCCAGCAGCTTCCTCCAGAACACCGGGGAGCTGTTTTTT.